Presented here are 25 T cell receptor beta chains from one specimen sequenced in a study of CD8 T cells in Susac syndrome. A quantity of about 0.45 to 1 ug RNA underwent reverse transcription using random hexamers. One entry per CDR3 protein, called by TCRdb with MiXCR from the immunoSEQ multiplex PCR reads. Seen here are around 190,000 distinct CDR3 sequences, about 95% observed once, and the top ten hold about 0.095%. Material: CD4+ T cells from PBMCs. These receptors were taken from a human donor in good health.

The chain carries TRBV4-3 and TRBJ2-1; TRBD1 matches 7 bases. The length of the CDR3 is 14 residues. Germline lookup yields CDR1 LGHNA and CDR2 YSLEER. V lost 2 bases, J lost 7 bases, and 5 bases stayed unmatched. CDR3 nucleotide sequence: TGCGCCAGCAGCCAAACTTACAGGGGAAATGAGCAGTTCTTC. This translates into CASSQTYRGNEQFF.

This chain joins TRBV6-1 and TRBJ1-4; the D is unclear. The CDR3 runs to 13 residues. The V end lost 2 bases, the J end lost 5 bases, and 6 bases lay between the germline ends. The germline V gene encodes CDR1 MNHNS and CDR2 SASEGT. The CDR3 protein is CASSEIGNEKLFF. CDR3 nucleotide sequence: TGTGCCAGCAGTGAAATCGGGAATGAAAAACTGTTTTTT.

The chain links TRBV29-1 to TRBJ2-4; D gene uncertain. The V end lost 4 bases, the J end lost 9 bases, and 13 bases lay between the germline ends. The length of the CDR3 is 12 residues. Germline loops: CDR1 SQVTM, CDR2 ANQGSEA. CDR3 sequence reads: CSVAPEKGIQYF. The CDR3 coding sequence is TGCAGCGTTGCCCCTGAAAAGGGCATTCAGTACTTC.

In DNA form, the CDR3 reads TGCAGCGTTGATGGGGGCCTTAACTATGGCTACACCTTC. Translating it yields CSVDGGLNYGYTF. This chain connects TRBV29-1 to TRBJ1-2; D is perhaps TRBD1 (6 bases). Germline-derived CDR1 and CDR2 are SQVTM and ANQGSEA. The CDR3 has 13 amino acids. V was pared by 3 bases and J by 1 base, with 9 bases between.

The chain combines TRBV28 with TRBJ2-5; 10 bases map to TRBD2. The CDR3 has 15 amino acids. The junction had 6 bases not matched to a gene; V was cut back by 3 bases and J by 5 bases. CDR1 is MDHEN and CDR2 is SYDVKM in the germline V gene. The CDR3 sequence is CASSFSSGSKETQYF. Here the CDR3 DNA reads TGTGCCAGCAGTTTTTCTAGCGGGAGTAAGGAGACCCAGTACTTC.

The V gene is TRBV29-1, the J gene TRBJ2-2; 7 bases align to TRBD2. This CDR3 is built from 14 residues. From germline, CDR1 is SQVTM and CDR2 ANQGSEA. Losses at the gene ends were 3 bases for V and 4 bases for J; bases not matched to a gene: 5. The DNA of the CDR3 is TGCAGCGTTGAGCGGGGAGGGCGCACCGGGGAGCTGTTTTTT. Translated: CSVERGGRTGELFF.

V and J are TRBV30 and TRBJ2-1, with TRBD2 matching over 15 bases. The junction had 7 bases not matched to a gene; V was cut back by 4 bases and J by 9 bases. Germline V CDR1 and CDR2: GTSNPN, SVGIG (reference sequence). The CDR3 sequence is 15 residues long. The DNA for the CDR3 is TGTGCCTGGAACCCCGGACTAGCGGGAGGGGGTGAGCAGTTCTTC. It yields the protein CAWNPGLAGGGEQFF.

The V gene is TRBV5-1, the J gene TRBJ2-1; TRBD2 matches at 7 bases. This CDR3 has 16 amino acids. The germline V gene has CDR1 SGHRS and CDR2 YFSETQ. The V gene end was trimmed by 6 bases and the J gene end by 5 bases; junction bases not matched to a gene: 14. This CDR3 is CASIRGGAVENNEQFF. The CDR3 DNA follows: TGCGCCAGCATCCGCGGGGGAGCGGTTGAGAACAATGAGCAGTTCTTC.

This clonotype was recorded once. The genes are TRBV29-1 and TRBJ1-1, with 7 bases fitting TRBD1. This CDR3 has 13 residues. The germline V gene encodes CDR1 SQVTM and CDR2 ANQGSEA. The J segment lost 1 base and the V segment lost 4 bases, leaving 3 bases of the junction unmatched. CDR3: CSVAGGENTEAFF. CDR3 nucleotides: TGCAGCGTTGCAGGGGGGGAGAACACTGAAGCTTTCTTT.

The CDR3: CASSALGAAETQYF. DNA of the CDR3: TGTGCCAGCAGCGCCCTCGGCGCGGCGGAGACCCAGTACTTC. This rearrangement joins TRBV13 to TRBJ2-5; D is unresolved. This CDR3 contains 14 residues. The V gene lost 5 bases and the J gene lost 5 bases, with 15 bases spanning the gap. Germline loops: CDR1 PRHDT, CDR2 FYEKMQ (reference sequence). The full variable domain, completed using reference TRBV13 and TRBJ2-5, is AAGVIQSPRHLIKEKRETATLKCYPIPRHDTVYWYQQGPGQDPQFLISFYEKMQSDKGSIPDRFSAQQFSDYHSELNMSSLELGDSALYFCASSALGAAETQYFGPGTRLLVL.

This chain links TRBV6-5 with TRBJ1-5; no reliable D call. Germline CDR1 is MNHEY and CDR2 is SVGAGI. Trimming took off 6 bases at V and 2 bases at J, with 8 bases between the two ends. This CDR3 comprises 13 residues. This chain's CDR3 is CASRAAGNQPQHF. CDR3 DNA: TGTGCCAGCAGGGCCGCGGGCAATCAGCCCCAGCATTTT.

This clonotype was counted only a few times. The chain employs TRBV6-2 or TRBV6-3 and TRBJ2-3; D is unclear. The CDR3 contains 13 residues. Germline assignment: CDR1 MNHEY and CDR2 SVGEGT. Trimming took off 5 bases at V and 2 bases at J, with 8 bases between the two ends. For the CDR3, the DNA is TGTGCCAGCAGTCCAGGACCCACAGATACGCAGTATTTT. Amino acids: CASSPGPTDTQYF.

The rearrangement uses TRBV29-1 and TRBJ1-1, with D unclear. This CDR3 has 12 residues. Germline V CDR1 and CDR2: SQVTM, ANQGSEA. Trimming cost V 4 bases and J 7 bases, with 13 bases left between them. This chain's CDR3 is CSVVFSGGEAFF. In nucleotides, the CDR3 is TGCAGCGTTGTTTTTTCAGGAGGTGAAGCTTTCTTT.

The chain carries TRBV20-1 and TRBJ2-3; 8 bases agree with TRBD1. The J segment lost 3 bases and the V segment lost 5 bases, leaving 7 bases of the junction unmatched. CDR1 and CDR2 (germline): DFQATT, SNEGSKA (reference sequence). The CDR3 length is 14 residues. The chain's CDR3 is CSAEQGAGTDTQYF. CDR3 nucleotide sequence: TGCAGTGCTGAGCAGGGGGCTGGGACAGATACGCAGTATTTT.

This clonotype occurred once. The chain links TRBV20-1 to TRBJ2-7, with TRBD1 identical over 9 bases. V lost 6 bases and J lost 0; bases outside the gene matches: 6. The CDR3 covers 14 residues. Germline V gives CDR1 DFQATT, CDR2 SNEGSKA (reference sequence). The CDR3 loop reads CSATGTGNSYEQYF. In nucleotides, the CDR3 is TGCAGTGCCACCGGGACAGGGAACTCCTACGAGCAGTACTTC.

The chain couples TRBV20-1 to TRBJ2-1; D remains unclear. V was shortened by 0 bases and J by 10 bases, with 7 bases between the two germline ends. Germline V gene data show CDR1 as DFQATT and CDR2 as SNEGSKA (reference sequence). There are 11 residues in the CDR3. CDR3 in amino acids: CSARDRQEQFF. The CDR3 DNA reads as TGCAGTGCTAGAGATCGCCAGGAGCAGTTCTTC.

The rearrangement uses TRBV18 and TRBJ2-4, with D perhaps TRBD2 (6 bases). Germline assignment: CDR1 KGHSH and CDR2 LQKENI. The ends were cut back, 2 bases at V and 7 bases at J, with 15 bases in the middle. This CDR3 is built from 15 residues. CDR3 amino acids: CASSPGGAVGNIQYF. The CDR3 DNA reads as TGTGCCAGCTCACCAGGAGGGGCAGTCGGGAACATTCAGTACTTC.

V is TRBV19 and J is TRBJ2-7; D is possibly TRBD1 (6 bases). The CDR3 is 13 amino acids. The V and J ends lost 7 bases and 3 bases respectively, with 13 bases between them. CDR1 and CDR2 (germline): LNHDA, SQIVND (reference sequence). The CDR3 sequence: CASTTGTNYEQYF. The CDR3 DNA reads as TGTGCCAGTACCACCGGGACAAACTACGAGCAGTACTTC.

V is TRBV3-1 and J is TRBJ2-7, with no clear D. CDR1 and CDR2 (germline): LGHDT, YNNKEL (reference sequence). The CDR3 is 12 residues long. V lost 4 bases and J 4 bases, leaving 8 bases between the germline ends. CDR3 nucleotide sequence: TGTGCCAGCAGCCCAGATCCGTACGAGCAGTACTTC. Its translation is CASSPDPYEQYF.

The chain joins TRBV20-1 to TRBJ1-4; D unclear. V gave up 3 bases and J gave up 8 bases, with 16 bases separating them. This CDR3 region has 14 residues. Per germline, CDR1 DFQATT and CDR2 SNEGSKA (reference sequence). CDR3 in amino acids: CSASSSAHGEKLFF. CDR3 bases: TGCAGTGCTAGTTCGTCAGCCCATGGGGAAAAACTGTTTTTT.

The table lists this clonotype with a count of one. This sequence joins TRBV2 and TRBJ1-5; the D is unclear. The germline V gene has CDR1 SNHLY and CDR2 FYNNEI. CDR3 length equals 13 residues. Between the trimmed V and J ends, which lost 6 bases and 4 bases, there was a span of 10 bases. CDR3 sequence (DNA): TGTGCCAGCAGCGACCCCAGGAATCAGCCCCAGCATTTT. Translated: CASSDPRNQPQHF.

The chain is built from TRBV24-1 and TRBJ2-3; 10 bases are a match to TRBD1. There are 18 residues in the CDR3. Germline V gene sequence: CDR1 KGHDR, CDR2 SFDVKD. The V segment lost 7 bases and the J segment 2 bases; nucleotides outside the gene matches: 14. CDR3 sequence (DNA): TGTGCCACCAGCCACCTACGGCGGGGGACAGGGGACACAGATACGCAGTATTTT. Residues: CATSHLRRGTGDTDTQYF.

This chain uses TRBV12-3 or TRBV12-4 with TRBJ2-1; 11 bases agree with TRBD2. Trimming at V came to 4 bases and at J to 11 bases, leaving 7 bases not matched to a gene. This CDR3 contains 14 residues. The CDR3, as DNA: TGTGCCAGCAGTTACCTAGCGGGGGGCTCGAAGCAGTTCTTC. It specifies CASSYLAGGSKQFF.

The chain employs TRBV10-3 and TRBJ2-3; perhaps TRBD2 as D (6 bases). From germline, CDR1 is ENHRY and CDR2 SYGVKD. This CDR3 is built from 20 residues. The V gene lost 3 bases and the J gene lost 4 bases, with 29 bases spanning the gap. The CDR3 sequence is CAISDLSSQRVSHGADTQYF. CDR3 sequence (DNA): TGTGCCATCAGTGATCTATCAAGCCAGCGGGTATCGCATGGAGCAGATACGCAGTATTTT.

The V and J genes are TRBV3-1 and TRBJ1-3, with D unclear. Trimming stripped 2 bases from V and 0 bases from J, with 5 bases between. Germline V CDR1 and CDR2: LGHDT, YNNKEL (reference sequence). The CDR3 runs to 14 residues. The CDR3 DNA sequence: TGTGCCAGCAGCCAATCGGGCTCTGGAAACACCATATATTTT. This sequence encodes CASSQSGSGNTIYF.